The T cell receptor beta chain described here comes from a study of T-cell reconstitution after alpha-beta-depleted transplantation in children. Unique molecular identifiers tagged the TCRbeta library. TCRdb passed the PCR reads through MiXCR, listing each CDR3 protein once. The table lists hundreds of thousands of distinct CDR3 sequences, less than 35% of them singletons. This clonotype turned up a few times. The ends lost 7 bases at V and 4 bases at J; junction bases unmatched: 8. Germline V gene lookup returns CDR1 ENHRY and CDR2 SYGVKD. The CDR3 length is 14 residues. The sample was PBMCs from the stem cell graft donor, taken from the stem cell graft. The source is a human donor who donated a stem cell graft to a child with aplastic anemia. This chain connects TRBV10-3 to TRBJ1-2; 8 bases line up with TRBD1. CDR3 bases: TGTGCCATCAATACCCAGGGGGCTGTCTATGGCTACACCTTC. Translated: CAINTQGAVYGYTF.